This TCR beta chain comes out of a study of TIL therapy for anti-PD-1-resistant metastatic lung cancer. CDR1 is ENHRY, CDR2 SYGVKD, per germline. The CDR3 contains 13 residues. The junction had 5 bases not matched to a gene; V was cut back by 7 bases and J by 3 bases. This clone was detected once. Specified time point: pre-treatment sample, taken before nivolumab and TIL therapy. The libraries were made with immunoSEQ v3. Clones were sequenced by immunoSEQ multiplex PCR, and TCRdb holds only the in-frame ones, with some missing. The repertoire consists of tens of thousands of clones, with around 63% occurring once and the leading ten covering about 6.8%.

The specimen was blood, collected at baseline. This clonotype was sampled from a person between 25 and 80 years old with non-small cell lung cancer. The chain combines TRBV10-3 with TRBJ1-2, with TRBD1 matching 7 bases. This CDR3 reads CAIKQGVDYGYTF. In nucleotides, the CDR3 is TGTGCCATCAAGCAGGGGGTAGACTATGGCTACACCTTC.